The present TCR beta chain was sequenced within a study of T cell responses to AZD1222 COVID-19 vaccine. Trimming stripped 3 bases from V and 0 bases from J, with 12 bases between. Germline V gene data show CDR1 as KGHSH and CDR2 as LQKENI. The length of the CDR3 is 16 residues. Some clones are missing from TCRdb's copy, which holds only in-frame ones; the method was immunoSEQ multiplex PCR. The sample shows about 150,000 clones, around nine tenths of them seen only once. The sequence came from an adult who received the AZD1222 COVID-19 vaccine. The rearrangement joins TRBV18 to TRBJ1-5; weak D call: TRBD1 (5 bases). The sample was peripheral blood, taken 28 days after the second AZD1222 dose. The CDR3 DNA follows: TGTGCCAGCTCACCTAACAGGACGTATAGCAATCAGCCCCAGCATTTT. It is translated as CASSPNRTYSNQPQHF.